These T cell receptor beta chains were read from a single sample in a study of blood T cell repertoires in COVID-19. Measured with immunoSEQ multiplex PCR; TCRdb has only the in-frame clones, and not every one. Of hundreds of thousands of clones in the sample, about 83% are singletons; the top ten hold around 6%. Sequenced material: peripheral blood. Every receptor here comes from a man of 80 years or more with acute or convalescent COVID-19. Each CDR3 is given with its conserved first and last residue. Each record gives: V gene, CDR3 length, D gene, clone size, J gene, CDR3 DNA, CDR3 protein. D genes are given only for firm matches. Clone size, where shown, is once, few, many, or a class for clones that have expanded.

TRBV28,12,TRBD1,-,TRBJ1-1,TGTGCCAGTCGGGACAGCAACACTGAAGCTTTCTTT,CASRDSNTEAFF
TRBV5-1,15,TRBD1,-,TRBJ1-2,TGCGCCAGCTTCAGGGGGCCAGTAGCTAACTATGGCTACACCTTC,CASFRGPVANYGYTF
TRBV5-1,15,-,-,TRBJ1-1,TGCGCCAGCAGCCAAATGCAGGCAGGGCTCACTGAAGCTTTCTTT,CASSQMQAGLTEAFF
TRBV6-5,12,-,-,TRBJ1-2,TGTGCCAGCAGTTACTCGCAGGGGGGCTACACCTTC,CASSYSQGGYTF
TRBV5-4,15,TRBD1,once,TRBJ1-4,TGTGCCAGCAGCCGACAGGGTGCGACTAATGAAAAACTGTTTTTT,CASSRQGATNEKLFF
TRBV18,14,TRBD1,-,TRBJ2-7,TGTGCCAGCTCCCTGAGCTGGGGACAGGGCGAGCAGTACTTC,CASSLSWGQGEQYF
TRBV2,14,TRBD1,once,TRBJ2-7,TGTGCCAGCAGGCAGGGGGTACGGACCTACGAGCAGTACTTC,CASRQGVRTYEQYF
TRBV24-1,15,-,-,TRBJ2-3,TGTGCCACCAGTGATTTATCCCTTGGGCCAGATACGCAGTATTTT,CATSDLSLGPDTQYF
TRBV5-1,17,TRBD1,-,TRBJ2-1,TGCGCCAGCAGCCGAAACACCGGGACAGGGGACAGGGGTGAGCAGTTCTTC,CASSRNTGTGDRGEQFF
TRBV2,16,TRBD1,-,TRBJ2-2,TGTGCCAGCAGTACCGGGACAGGGATAGTCACCGGGGAGCTGTTTTTT,CASSTGTGIVTGELFF
TRBV30,13,TRBD1,-,TRBJ1-6,TGTGCCTGTACGGGACAGGCCAATTCACCCCTCCACTTT,CACTGQANSPLHF
TRBV19,16,-,-,TRBJ1-1,TGTGCCAGTAGTATTAAGTCAGGGCACGGAGGGACTGAAGCTTTCTTT,CASSIKSGHGGTEAFF
TRBV29-1,14,TRBD1,-,TRBJ2-7,TGCAGCATTAGCGGGACAGGGGATTCCTACGAGCAGTACTTC,CSISGTGDSYEQYF
TRBV3-1/TRBV3-2,13,-,-,TRBJ2-2,TGTGCCAGCAGCCAAGGGCTAGGCGGGGAGCTGTTTTTT,CASSQGLGGELFF
TRBV7-9,15,-,-,TRBJ1-4,TGTGCCAGCAGCGCAACAGACGGAAGATATGAAAAACTGTTTTTT,CASSATDGRYEKLFF
TRBV27,13,-,-,TRBJ2-5,TGTGCCAGCAGTTATGCGGGGTCAGAGACCCAGTACTTC,CASSYAGSETQYF
TRBV19,15,TRBD1,once,TRBJ1-1,TGTGCCAGTAGTAGGGGGGGGACAGGGAACACTGAAGCTTTCTTT,CASSRGGTGNTEAFF
TRBV3-1/TRBV3-2,14,TRBD2,-,TRBJ2-7,TGTGCCAGCAGCCAAGACAGCCTCGGACTAGCTGAATACTTC,CASSQDSLGLAEYF
TRBV2,14,TRBD1,-,TRBJ1-1,TGTGCCAGCACCTTAGACAGGGTTGGTACTGAAGCTTTCTTT,CASTLDRVGTEAFF
TRBV20-1,15,TRBD1,once,TRBJ2-2,TGCAGTGCTAGTTCCGGACAGGGGGCAACCGGGGAGCTGTTTTTT,CSASSGQGATGELFF
TRBV29-1,14,TRBD1,-,TRBJ1-2,TGCAGCGTCACAGCGGGACAGGACAACTATGGCTACACCTTC,CSVTAGQDNYGYTF
TRBV24-1,15,TRBD2,-,TRBJ2-7,TGTGCCACCAGTAGTCGGCCGGGGGGTTTCGACGAGCAGTACTTC,CATSSRPGGFDEQYF
TRBV14,13,-,-,TRBJ2-3,TGTGCCAGCAGCCAGCAGGCAGGAGATACGCAGTATTTT,CASSQQAGDTQYF